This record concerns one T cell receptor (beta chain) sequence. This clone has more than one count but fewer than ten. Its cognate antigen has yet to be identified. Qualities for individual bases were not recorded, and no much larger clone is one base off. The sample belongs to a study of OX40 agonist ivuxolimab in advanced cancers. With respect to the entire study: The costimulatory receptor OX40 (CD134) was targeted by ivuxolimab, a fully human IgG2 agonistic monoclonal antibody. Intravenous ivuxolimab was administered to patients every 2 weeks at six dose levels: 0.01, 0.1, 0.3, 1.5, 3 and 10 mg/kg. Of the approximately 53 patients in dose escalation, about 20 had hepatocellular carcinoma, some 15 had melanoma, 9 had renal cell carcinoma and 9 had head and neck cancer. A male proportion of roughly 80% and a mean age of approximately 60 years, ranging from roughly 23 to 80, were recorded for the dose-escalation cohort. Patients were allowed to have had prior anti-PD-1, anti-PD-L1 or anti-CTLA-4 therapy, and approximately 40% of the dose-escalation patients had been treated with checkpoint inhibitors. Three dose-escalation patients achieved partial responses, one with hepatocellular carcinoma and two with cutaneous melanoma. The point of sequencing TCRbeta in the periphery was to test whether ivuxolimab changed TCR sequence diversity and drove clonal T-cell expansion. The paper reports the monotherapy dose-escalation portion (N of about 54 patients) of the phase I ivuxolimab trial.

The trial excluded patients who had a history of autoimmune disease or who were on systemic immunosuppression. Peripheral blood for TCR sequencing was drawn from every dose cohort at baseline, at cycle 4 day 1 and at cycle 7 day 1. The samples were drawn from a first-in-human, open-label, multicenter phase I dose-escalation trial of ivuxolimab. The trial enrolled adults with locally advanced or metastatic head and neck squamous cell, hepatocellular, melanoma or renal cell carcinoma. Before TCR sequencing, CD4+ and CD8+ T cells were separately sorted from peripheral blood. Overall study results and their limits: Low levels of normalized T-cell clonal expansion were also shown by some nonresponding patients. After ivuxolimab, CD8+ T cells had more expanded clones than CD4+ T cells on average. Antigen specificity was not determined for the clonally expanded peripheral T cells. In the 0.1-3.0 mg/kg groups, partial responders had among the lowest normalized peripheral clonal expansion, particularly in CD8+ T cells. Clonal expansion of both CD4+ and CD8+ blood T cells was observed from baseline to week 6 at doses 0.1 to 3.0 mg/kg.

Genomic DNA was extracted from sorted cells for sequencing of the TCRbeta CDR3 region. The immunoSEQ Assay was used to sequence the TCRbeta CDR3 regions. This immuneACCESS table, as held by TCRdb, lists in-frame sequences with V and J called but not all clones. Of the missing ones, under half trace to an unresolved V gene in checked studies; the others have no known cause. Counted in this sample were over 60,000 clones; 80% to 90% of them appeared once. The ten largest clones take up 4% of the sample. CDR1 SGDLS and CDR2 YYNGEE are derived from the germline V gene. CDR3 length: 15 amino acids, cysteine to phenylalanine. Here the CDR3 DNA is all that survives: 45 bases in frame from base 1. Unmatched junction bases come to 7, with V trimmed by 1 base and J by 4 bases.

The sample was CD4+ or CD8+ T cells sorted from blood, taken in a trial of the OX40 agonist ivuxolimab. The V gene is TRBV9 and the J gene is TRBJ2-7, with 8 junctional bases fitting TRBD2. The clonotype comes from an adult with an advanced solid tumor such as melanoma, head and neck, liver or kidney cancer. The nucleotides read TGTGCCAGCAGCGTACGTAGCGGGAAGTTTTACGAGCAGTACTTC. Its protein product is CASSVRSGKFYEQYF. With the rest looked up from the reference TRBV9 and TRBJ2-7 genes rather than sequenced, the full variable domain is DSGVTQTPKHLITATGQRVTLRCSPRSGDLSVYWYQQSLDQGLQFLIQYYNGEERAKGNILERFSAQQFPDLHSELNLSSLELGDSALYFCASSVRSGKFYEQYFGPGTRLTVT.